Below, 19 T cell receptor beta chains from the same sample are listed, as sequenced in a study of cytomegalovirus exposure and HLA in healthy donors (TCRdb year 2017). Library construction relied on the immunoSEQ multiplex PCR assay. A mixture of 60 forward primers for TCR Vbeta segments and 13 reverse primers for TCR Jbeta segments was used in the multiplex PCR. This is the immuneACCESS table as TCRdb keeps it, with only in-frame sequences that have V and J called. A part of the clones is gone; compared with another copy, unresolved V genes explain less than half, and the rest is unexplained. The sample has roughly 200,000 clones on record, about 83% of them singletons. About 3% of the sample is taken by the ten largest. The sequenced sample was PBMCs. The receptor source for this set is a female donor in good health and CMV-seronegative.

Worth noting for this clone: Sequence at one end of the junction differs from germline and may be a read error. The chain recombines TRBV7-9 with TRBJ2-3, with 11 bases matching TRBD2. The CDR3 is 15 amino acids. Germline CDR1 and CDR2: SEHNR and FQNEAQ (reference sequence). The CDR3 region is CASSLAGGMADTQYF. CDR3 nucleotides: TGTGCCAGCAGCCTAGCGGGGGGAATGGCAGATACGCAGTATTTT.

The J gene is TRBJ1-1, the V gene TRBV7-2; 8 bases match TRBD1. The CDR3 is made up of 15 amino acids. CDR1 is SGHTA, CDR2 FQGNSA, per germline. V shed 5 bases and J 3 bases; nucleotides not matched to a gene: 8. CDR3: CASSPRTGSYTEAFF. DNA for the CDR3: TGTGCCAGCAGCCCGCGGACAGGGAGTTACACTGAAGCTTTCTTT.

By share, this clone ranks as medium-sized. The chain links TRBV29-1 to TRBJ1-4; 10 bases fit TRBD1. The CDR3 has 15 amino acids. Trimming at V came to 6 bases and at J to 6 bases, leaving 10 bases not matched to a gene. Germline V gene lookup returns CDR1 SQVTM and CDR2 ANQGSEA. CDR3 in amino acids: CSVPGTGTGDEKLFF. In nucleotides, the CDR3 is TGCAGCGTACCCGGAACCGGGACAGGGGATGAAAAACTGTTTTTT.

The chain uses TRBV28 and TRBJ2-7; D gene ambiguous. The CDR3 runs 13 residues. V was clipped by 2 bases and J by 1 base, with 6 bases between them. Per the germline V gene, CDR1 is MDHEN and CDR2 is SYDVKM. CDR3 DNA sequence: TGTGCCAGCAGTTTAGACACATCCTACGAGCAGTACTTC. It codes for CASSLDTSYEQYF.

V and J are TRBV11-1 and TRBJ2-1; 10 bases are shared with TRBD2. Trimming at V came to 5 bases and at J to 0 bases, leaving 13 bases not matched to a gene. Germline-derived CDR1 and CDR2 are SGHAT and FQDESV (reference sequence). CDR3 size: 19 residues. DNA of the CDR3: TGTGCCAGCAGCCCCCCACTGGGAGCGGGAGGGAGCTCCTACAATGAGCAGTTCTTC. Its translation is CASSPPLGAGGSSYNEQFF.

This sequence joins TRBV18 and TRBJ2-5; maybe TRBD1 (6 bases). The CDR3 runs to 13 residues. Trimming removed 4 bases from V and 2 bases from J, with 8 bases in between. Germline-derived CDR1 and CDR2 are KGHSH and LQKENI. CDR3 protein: CASSQGDQETQYF. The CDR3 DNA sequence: TGTGCCAGCTCACAGGGGGATCAAGAGACCCAGTACTTC. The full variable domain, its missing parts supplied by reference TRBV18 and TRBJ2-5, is NAGVMQNPRHLVRRRGQEARLRCSPMKGHSHVYWYRQLPEEGLKFMVYLQKENIIDESGMPKERFSAEFPKEGPSILRIQQVVRGDSAAYFCASSQGDQETQYFGPGTRLLVL.

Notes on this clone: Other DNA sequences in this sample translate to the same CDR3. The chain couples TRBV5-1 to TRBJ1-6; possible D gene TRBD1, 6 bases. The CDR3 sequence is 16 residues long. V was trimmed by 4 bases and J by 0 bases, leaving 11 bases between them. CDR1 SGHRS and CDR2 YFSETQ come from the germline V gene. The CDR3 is CASSITGSSYNSPLHF. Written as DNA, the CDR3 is TGCGCCAGCAGCATCACAGGGAGCTCCTATAATTCACCCCTCCACTTT. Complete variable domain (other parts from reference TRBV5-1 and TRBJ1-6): KAGVTQTPRYLIKTRGQQVTLSCSPISGHRSVSWYQQTPGQGLQFLFEYFSETQRNKGNFPGRFSGRQFSNSRSEMNVSTLELGDSALYLCASSITGSSYNSPLHFGNGTRLTVT.

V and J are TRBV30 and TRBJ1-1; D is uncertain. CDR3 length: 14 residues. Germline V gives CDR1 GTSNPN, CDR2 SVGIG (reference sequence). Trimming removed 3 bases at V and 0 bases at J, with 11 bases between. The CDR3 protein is CAWRERYLNTEAFF. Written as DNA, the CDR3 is TGTGCCTGGAGGGAGAGATACCTGAACACTGAAGCTTTCTTT.

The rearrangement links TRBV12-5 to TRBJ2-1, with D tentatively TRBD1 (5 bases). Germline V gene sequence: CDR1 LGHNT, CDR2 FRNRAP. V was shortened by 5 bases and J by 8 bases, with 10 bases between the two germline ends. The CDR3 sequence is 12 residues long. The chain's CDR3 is CASGTEGDEQFF. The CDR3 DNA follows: TGTGCTAGTGGTACCGAAGGGGATGAGCAGTTCTTC.

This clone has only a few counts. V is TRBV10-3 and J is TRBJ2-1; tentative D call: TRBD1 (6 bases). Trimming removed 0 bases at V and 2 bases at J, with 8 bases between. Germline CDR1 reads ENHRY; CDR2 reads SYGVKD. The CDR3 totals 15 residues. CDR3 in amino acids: CAISESGTTYNEQFF. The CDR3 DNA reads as TGTGCCATCAGTGAGTCAGGGACAACCTACAATGAGCAGTTCTTC.

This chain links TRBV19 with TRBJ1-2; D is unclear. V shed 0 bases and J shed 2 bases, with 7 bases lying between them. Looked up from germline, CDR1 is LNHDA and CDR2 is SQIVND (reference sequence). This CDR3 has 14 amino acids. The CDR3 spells CASSIDRGNYGYTF. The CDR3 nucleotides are TGTGCCAGTAGTATAGATCGGGGAAACTATGGCTACACCTTC.

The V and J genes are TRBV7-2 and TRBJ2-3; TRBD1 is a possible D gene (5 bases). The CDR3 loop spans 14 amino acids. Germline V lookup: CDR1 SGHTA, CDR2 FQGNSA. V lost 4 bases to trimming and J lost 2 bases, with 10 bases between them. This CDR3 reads CASSSRAPTDTQYF. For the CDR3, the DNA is TGTGCCAGCAGCTCCAGGGCTCCCACAGATACGCAGTATTTT.

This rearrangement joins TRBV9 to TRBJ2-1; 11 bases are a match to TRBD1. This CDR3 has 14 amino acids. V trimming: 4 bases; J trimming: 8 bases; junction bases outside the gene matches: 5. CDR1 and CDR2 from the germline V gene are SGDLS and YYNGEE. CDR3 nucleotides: TGTGCCAGCAGCTTGCGGACAGGGGGCGATGAGCAGTTCTTC. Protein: CASSLRTGGDEQFF.

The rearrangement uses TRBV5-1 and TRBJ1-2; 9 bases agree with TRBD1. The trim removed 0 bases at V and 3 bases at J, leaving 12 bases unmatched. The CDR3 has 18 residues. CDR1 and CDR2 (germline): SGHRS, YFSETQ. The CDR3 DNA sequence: TGCGCCAGCAGCTTGGGCGGGCTCGACAGGGGGAAGTACTATGGCTACACCTTC. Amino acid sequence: CASSLGGLDRGKYYGYTF.

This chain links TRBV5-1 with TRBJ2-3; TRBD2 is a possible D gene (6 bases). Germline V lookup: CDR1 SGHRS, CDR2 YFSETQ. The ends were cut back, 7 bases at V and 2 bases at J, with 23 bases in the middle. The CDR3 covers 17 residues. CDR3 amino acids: CASASSGRPSYTDTQYF. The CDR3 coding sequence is TGCGCCAGCGCCTCGAGTGGGAGGCCCTCATACACAGATACGCAGTATTTT.

DNA for the CDR3: TGTGCCAGCAGCCCTACTAGCGGGAGGGCGGGCGGCGGGGAGCTGTTTTTT. Translation: CASSPTSGRAGGGELFF. V and J are TRBV7-2 and TRBJ2-2, with 13 bases identical to TRBD2. The CDR3 extends over 17 amino acids. J was trimmed by 7 bases and V by 5 bases; bases with no gene match: 10. Germline V gene data show CDR1 as SGHTA and CDR2 as FQGNSA.

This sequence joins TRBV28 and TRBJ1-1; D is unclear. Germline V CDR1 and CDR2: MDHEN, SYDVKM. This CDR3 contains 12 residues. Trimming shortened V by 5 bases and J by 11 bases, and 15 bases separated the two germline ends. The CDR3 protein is CASSLQEVGAFF. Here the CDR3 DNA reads TGTGCCAGCAGTCTGCAGGAAGTTGGTGCTTTCTTT.

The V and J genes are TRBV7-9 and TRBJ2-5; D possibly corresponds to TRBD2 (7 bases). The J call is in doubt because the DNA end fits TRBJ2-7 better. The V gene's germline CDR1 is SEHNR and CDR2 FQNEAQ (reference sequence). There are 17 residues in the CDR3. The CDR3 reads CASSWGGGQLGSYEQYF. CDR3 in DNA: TGTGCCAGCAGCTGGGGAGGGGGACAACTCGGCTCCTACGAGCAGTACTTC.

CDR3 sequence: CASSRGTGGAGANVLTF. The CDR3 DNA is TGTGCCAGCAGCCGAGGGACAGGGGGCGCTGGGGCCAACGTCCTGACTTTC. V usage is TRBV14 and J usage is TRBJ2-6; 12 bases line up with TRBD1. The CDR3 runs 17 residues. V lost 4 bases, J lost 2 bases, and 3 bases stayed unmatched. Germline CDR1 SGHDN, CDR2 FVKESK.